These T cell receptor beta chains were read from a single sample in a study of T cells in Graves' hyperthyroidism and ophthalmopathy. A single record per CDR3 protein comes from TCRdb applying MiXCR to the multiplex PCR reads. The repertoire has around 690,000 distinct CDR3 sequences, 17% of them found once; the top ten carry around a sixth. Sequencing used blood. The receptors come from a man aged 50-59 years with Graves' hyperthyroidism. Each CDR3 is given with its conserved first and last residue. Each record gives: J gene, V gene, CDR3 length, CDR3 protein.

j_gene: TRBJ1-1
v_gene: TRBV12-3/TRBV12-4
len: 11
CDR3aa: CASCRGVLAFF

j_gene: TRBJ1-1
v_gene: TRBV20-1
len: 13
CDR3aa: CSARGRDVTEAFF

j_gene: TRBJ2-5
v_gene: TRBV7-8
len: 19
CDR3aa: CASSREAGLAGPYQETQYF

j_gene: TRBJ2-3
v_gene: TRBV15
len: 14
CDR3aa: CATGLEGDTDTQYF

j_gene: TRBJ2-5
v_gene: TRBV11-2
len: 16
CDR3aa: CASSPGLVNLQETQYF

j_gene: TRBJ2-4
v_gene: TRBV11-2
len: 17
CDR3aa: CGSSLELGWGRKNIQYF

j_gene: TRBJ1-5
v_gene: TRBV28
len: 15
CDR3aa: CASSHLEGTNQPQHF

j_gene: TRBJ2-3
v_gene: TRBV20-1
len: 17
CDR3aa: CSARGLAGDPWADTQYF

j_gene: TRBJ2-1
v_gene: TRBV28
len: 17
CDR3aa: CASSPNLGLAVYNEQFF

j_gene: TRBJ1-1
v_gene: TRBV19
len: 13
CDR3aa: CASSTTTGGEAFF

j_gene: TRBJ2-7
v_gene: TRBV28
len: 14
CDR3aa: CASSLSPLVGEQYF

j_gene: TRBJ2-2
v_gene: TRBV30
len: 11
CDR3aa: CAWGYTGELFF

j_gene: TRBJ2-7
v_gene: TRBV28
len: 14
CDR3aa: CASSLMLATYEQYF

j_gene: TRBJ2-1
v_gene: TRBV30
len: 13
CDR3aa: CAWSRNDAGGQFF

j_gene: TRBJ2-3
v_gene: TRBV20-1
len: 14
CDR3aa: CSARDSVRGDTQYF

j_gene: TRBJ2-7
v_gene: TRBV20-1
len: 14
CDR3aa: CSAIPGQVPYEQYF

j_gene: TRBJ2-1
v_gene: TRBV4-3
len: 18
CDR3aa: CASSPGTSGIPAVDEQFF

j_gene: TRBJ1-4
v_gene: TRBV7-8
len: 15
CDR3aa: CASSLGQGGAGKLFF

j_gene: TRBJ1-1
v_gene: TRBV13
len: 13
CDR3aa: CASSHSVNTEAFF

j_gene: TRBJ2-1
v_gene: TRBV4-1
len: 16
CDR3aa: CASSQTGLLSYNEQFF

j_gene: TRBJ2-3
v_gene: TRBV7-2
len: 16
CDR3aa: CASSLSSGPQLDTQYF

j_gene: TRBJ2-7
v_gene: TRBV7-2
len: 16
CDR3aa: CASSSQPSGTIHEQYF

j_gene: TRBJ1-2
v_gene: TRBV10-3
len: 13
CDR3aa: CAMQGSRGYGYTF

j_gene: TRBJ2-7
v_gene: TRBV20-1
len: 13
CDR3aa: CSVGAVNSYEQYF

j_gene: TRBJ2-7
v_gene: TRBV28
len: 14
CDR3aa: CASSSGTGTHEQYF

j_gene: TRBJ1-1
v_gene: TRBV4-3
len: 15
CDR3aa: CASSQDWGMNTEAFF

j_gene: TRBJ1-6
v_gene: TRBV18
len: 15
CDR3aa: CASSPSGSYNSPLHF

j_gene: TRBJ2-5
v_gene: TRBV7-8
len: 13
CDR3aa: CASSPWDRFRRYF

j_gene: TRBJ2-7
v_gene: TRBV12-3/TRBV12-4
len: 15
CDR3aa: CASSFLQGGSYEQYF

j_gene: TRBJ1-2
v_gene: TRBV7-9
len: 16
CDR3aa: CASSLETKRRIYGYTF

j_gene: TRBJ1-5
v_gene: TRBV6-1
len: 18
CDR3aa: CASSSGRYHSYGNQPQHF

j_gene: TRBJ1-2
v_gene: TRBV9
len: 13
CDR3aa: CASSVYNYEGYTF

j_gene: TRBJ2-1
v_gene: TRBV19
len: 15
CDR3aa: CASSMSGLSYNEQFF

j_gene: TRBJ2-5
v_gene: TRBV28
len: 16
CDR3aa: CASSPPTSASQETQYF

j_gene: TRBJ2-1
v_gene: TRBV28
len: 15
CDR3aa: CASSFISGTYNEQFF

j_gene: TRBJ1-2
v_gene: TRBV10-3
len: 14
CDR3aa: CAISDPGENYGYTF

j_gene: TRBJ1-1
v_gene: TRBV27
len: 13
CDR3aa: CATLDRVRTEAFF

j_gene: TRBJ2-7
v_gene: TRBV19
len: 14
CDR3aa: CASRGSGRTYEQYF

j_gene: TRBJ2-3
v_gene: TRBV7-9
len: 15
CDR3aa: CASSGGTSDTDTQYF

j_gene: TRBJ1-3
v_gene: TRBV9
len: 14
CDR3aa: CASSPGISGNTIYF

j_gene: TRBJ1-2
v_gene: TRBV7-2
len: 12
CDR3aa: CASSYQTLGGTF

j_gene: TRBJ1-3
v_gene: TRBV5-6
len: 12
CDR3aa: CAGSLFGNTIYF

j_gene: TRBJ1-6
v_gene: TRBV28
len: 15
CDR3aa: CASSLSGSSNSPLHF

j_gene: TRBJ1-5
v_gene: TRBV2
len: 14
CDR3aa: CASSEAGEGQPQHF

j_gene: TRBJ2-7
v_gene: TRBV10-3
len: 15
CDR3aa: CAISDLAGSANEQYF

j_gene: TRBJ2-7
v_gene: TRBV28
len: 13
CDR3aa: CASPGTGWFEQYF

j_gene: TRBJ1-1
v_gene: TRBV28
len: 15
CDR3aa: CASSLTGGLNTEAFF

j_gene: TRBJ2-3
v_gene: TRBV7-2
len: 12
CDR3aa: CASTRFGDTQYF

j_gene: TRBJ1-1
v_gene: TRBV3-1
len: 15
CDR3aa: CASSLREGARGEAFF

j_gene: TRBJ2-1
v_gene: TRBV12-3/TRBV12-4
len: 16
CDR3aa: CASMASEGIGGKEQFF

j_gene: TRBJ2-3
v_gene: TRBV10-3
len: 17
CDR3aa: CAISGSKRGSSTDTQYF

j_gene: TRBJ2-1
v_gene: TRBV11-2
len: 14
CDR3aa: CASSLVWKYNEQFF

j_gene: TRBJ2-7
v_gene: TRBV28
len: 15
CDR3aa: CASSLAASGRREQYF

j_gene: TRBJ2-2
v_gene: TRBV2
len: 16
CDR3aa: CASSERTGGADGELFF

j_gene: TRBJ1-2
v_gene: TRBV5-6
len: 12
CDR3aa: CASSKDRLSYTF